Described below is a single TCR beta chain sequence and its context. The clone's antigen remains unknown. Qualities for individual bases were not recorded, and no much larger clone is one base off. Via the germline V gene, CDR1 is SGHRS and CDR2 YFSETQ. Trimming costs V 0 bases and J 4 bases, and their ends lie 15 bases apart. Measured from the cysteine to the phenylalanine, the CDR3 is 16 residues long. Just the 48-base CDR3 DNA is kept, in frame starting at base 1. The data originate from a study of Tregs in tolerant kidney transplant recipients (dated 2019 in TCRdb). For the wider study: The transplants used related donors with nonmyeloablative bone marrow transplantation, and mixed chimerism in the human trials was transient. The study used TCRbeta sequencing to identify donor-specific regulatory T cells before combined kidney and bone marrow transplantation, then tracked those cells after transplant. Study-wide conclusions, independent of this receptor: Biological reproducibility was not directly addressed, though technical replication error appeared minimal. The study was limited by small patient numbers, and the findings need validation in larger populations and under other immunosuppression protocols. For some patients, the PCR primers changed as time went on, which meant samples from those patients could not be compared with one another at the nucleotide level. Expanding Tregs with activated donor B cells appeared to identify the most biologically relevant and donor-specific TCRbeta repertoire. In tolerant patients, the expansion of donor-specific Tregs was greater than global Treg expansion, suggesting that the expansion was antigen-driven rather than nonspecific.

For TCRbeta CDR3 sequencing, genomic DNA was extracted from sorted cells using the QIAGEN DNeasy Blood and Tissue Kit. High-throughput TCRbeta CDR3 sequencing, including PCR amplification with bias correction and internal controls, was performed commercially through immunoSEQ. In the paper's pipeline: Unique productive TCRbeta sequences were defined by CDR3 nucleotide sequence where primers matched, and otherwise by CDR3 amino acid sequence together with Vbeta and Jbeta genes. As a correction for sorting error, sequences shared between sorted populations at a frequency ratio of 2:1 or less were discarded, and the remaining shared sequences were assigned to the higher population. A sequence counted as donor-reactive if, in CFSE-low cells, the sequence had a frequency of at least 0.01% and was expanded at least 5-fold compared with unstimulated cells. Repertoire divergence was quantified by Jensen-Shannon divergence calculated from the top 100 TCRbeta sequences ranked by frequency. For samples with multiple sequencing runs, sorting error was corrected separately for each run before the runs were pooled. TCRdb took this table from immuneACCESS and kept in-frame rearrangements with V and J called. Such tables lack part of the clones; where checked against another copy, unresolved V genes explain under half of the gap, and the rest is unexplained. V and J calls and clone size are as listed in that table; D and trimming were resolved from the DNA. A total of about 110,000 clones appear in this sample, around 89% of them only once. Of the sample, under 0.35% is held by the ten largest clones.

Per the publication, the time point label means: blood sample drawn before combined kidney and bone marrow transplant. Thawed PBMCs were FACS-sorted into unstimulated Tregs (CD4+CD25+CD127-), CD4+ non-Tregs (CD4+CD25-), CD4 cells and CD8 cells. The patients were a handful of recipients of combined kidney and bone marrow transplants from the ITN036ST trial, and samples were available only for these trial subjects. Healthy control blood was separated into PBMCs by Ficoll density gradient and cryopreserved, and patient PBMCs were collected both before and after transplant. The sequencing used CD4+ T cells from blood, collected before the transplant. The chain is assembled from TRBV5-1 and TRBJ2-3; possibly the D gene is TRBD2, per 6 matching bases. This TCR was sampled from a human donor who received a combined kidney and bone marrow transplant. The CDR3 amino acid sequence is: CASSLAVGGVADTQYF. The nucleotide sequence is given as TGCGCCAGCAGCTTGGCTGTGGGGGGAGTAGCAGATACGCAGTATTTT.